This T cell receptor beta chain was profiled in a study of control samples from healthy donors and cancer patients. Deletions cut 0 bases from V and 5 bases from J, with 11 bases between. The CDR3 runs to 16 residues. CDR1 SNHLY and CDR2 FYNNEI come from the germline V gene. This table comes from immunoSEQ multiplex PCR, and its TCRdb copy is limited to in-frame clones, with some not included. Here the sample spans some 96,000 clones, roughly 87% being singletons. This sequence originates from a woman in her forties or fifties in good health. Sequencing input: blood. The rearrangement joins TRBV2 to TRBJ1-6, with D tentatively TRBD1 (5 bases). The CDR3 loop is CASSEAGGRNNSPLHF. CDR3 DNA sequence: TGTGCCAGCAGTGAAGCTGGGGGAAGAAATAATTCACCCCTCCACTTT.